Presented here are 28 T cell receptor beta chains from one specimen sequenced in a study of graft-versus-host responses after intestinal transplantation (dated by TCRdb to 2020 to 2022). To isolate intraepithelial and lamina propria lymphocytes from graft specimens, dithiothreitol, EDTA incubations and collagenase D digestion were used. The receptor library was made with the immunoSEQ multiplex PCR assay. The source is immuneACCESS, and TCRdb retained only in-frame sequences with V and J called. Part of the clones is not carried over; for the studies checked, unresolved V genes explain less than half of this, and the remainder is unexplained. Across this sample there are approximately 9,300 clones, with 86% seen only once. The top ten hold 5.2% of the sample. Material: ileum tissue, obtained around 700 days after intestinal transplantation. Source of these receptors: a human patient who received an intestinal transplant, so some T cells may come from the graft donor.

The chain employs TRBV10-3 and TRBJ2-3, with 10 nucleotides matching TRBD2. The CDR3 covers 18 residues. Unmatched junction bases numbered 10, after V lost 4 bases and J lost 0 bases. In germline, CDR1 is ENHRY, CDR2 SYGVKD. The CDR3 DNA sequence: TGTGCCATCAGTGGGAGGCCCGAACTAGCGGGGAGCACAGATACGCAGTATTTT. This encodes CAISGRPELAGSTDTQYF.

There are a few counts of this clone. The CDR3 region is CASSPTRGDTEAFF. CDR3 DNA sequence: TGTGCCAGCAGCCCCACGCGAGGAGACACTGAAGCTTTCTTT. This chain connects TRBV4-2 to TRBJ1-1; D is uncertain. V was cut by 4 bases and J by 3 bases, with 12 bases left in between. Germline CDR1 reads LGHNA; CDR2 reads YNFKEQ. CDR3 length equals 14 residues.

The V and J genes are TRBV11-2 and TRBJ1-1; 7 bases are shared with TRBD1. This CDR3 is 17 amino acids long. Germline values: CDR1 SGHAT, CDR2 FQNNGV. V lost 6 bases and J lost 4; bases outside the gene matches: 17. The DNA for the CDR3 is TGTGCCAGCAGTCGGAGACAGGGAGGTCCGGAAGGCACTGAAGCTTTCTTT. Protein: CASSRRQGGPEGTEAFF. The full variable domain, with the rest looked up from reference TRBV11-2 and TRBJ1-1, is EAGVAQSPRYKIIEKRQSVAFWCNPISGHATLYWYQQILGQGPKLLIQFQNNGVVDDSQLPKDRFSAERLKGVDSTLKIQPAKLEDSAVYLCASSRRQGGPEGTEAFFGQGTRLTVV.

This clone was seen more than once but under ten times. CDR3 in amino acids: CASSLDRAGEAFF. In DNA, the CDR3 is TGTGCCAGCAGCTTAGATAGGGCAGGGGAAGCTTTCTTT. The chain links TRBV11-2 to TRBJ1-1, with a tentative D call TRBD1 (5 bases). V lost 0 bases and J 8 bases, leaving 10 bases between the germline ends. The CDR3 length is 13 residues. Germline V CDR1 and CDR2: SGHAT, FQNNGV.

V gene TRBV11-2 combines with J gene TRBJ1-2, with TRBD1 matching 8 bases. The CDR3 covers 14 residues. The ends lost 5 bases at V and 8 bases at J; junction bases unmatched: 10. The germline gives CDR1 SGHAT, CDR2 FQNNGV. The CDR3: CASSPTGAEGGYTF. CDR3 sequence (DNA): TGTGCCAGCAGCCCGACAGGGGCTGAAGGAGGCTACACCTTC.

J is TRBJ2-3 and V is TRBV11-2, with unresolved D. V was shortened by 6 bases and J by 2 bases, with 12 bases between the two germline ends. Germline values: CDR1 SGHAT, CDR2 FQNNGV. The CDR3 loop spans 14 amino acids. CDR3 DNA sequence: TGTGCCAGCAGTCCTTACTTTTCCACAGATACGCAGTATTTT. It yields the protein CASSPYFSTDTQYF.

On this clone itself: Different DNA sequences within this sample yield the same CDR3. The chain couples TRBV7-3 to TRBJ1-1; the D is unclear. The V end lost 6 bases, the J end lost 8 bases, and 10 bases lay between the germline ends. The CDR3 runs to 11 residues. CDR1 and CDR2 from the germline V gene are SGHTA and FQGTGA. Written as DNA, the CDR3 is TGTGCCAGCAGTCGGACCTTGGAAGCTTTCTTT. Its protein product is CASSRTLEAFF.

CDR3 loop: CASSLALGEAFF. The DNA for the CDR3 is TGTGCCAGCAGCTTAGCGCTCGGGGAAGCTTTCTTT. This chain uses TRBV7-6 with TRBJ1-1; D is unclear. The ends were cut back, 0 bases at V and 8 bases at J, with 7 bases in the middle. This CDR3 is 12 amino acids long. Germline CDR1 and CDR2: SGHVS and FNYEAQ. The variable domain in full, completed from reference TRBV7-6 and TRBJ1-1, reads GAGVSQSPRYKVTKRGQDVALRCDPISGHVSLYWYRQALGQGPEFLTYFNYEAQQDKSGLPNDRFSAERPEGSISTLTIQRTEQRDSAMYRCASSLALGEAFFGQGTRLTVV.

The gene calls are TRBV5-1 and TRBJ2-5, with D perhaps matching TRBD1 (5 bases). The CDR3 spans 13 residues. With 1 base removed from V and 2 bases from J, the gap between germline ends came to 6 bases. Germline values: CDR1 SGHRS, CDR2 YFSETQ. In nucleotides, the CDR3 is TGCGCCAGCAGCTTGCGACAGCAAGAGACCCAGTACTTC. Translating gives CASSLRQQETQYF.

The chain links TRBV5-1 to TRBJ2-5; D gene unclear. The CDR3 covers 11 residues. V lost 7 bases and J lost 0, with 4 bases in between. Looked up from germline, CDR1 is SGHRS and CDR2 is YFSETQ. CDR3 region: CASSNQETQYF. As DNA, the CDR3 is TGCGCCAGCTCGAACCAAGAGACCCAGTACTTC.

The CDR3 is CASSPPGLTGVGTDTQYF. In nucleotides, the CDR3 is TGTGCCAGCAGCCCCCCGGGCCTAACTGGGGTCGGCACAGATACGCAGTATTTT. The gene calls are TRBV7-9 and TRBJ2-3; D gene ambiguous. The V gene lost 5 bases and the J gene lost 1 base, with 22 bases spanning the gap. The germline V gene has CDR1 SEHNR and CDR2 FQNEAQ (reference sequence). This CDR3 is 18 amino acids long.

The chain joins TRBV7-1 to TRBJ1-1, with 7 bases matching TRBD1. TRBV7-1 qualifies as an ORF whose function is uncertain. Trimming took 5 bases from V and 4 from J; bases not matched to a gene: 4. This CDR3 is 13 amino acids long. The CDR3 loop reads CASSVEGATEAFF. Here the CDR3 DNA reads TGTGCCAGCAGCGTGGAGGGGGCCACTGAAGCTTTCTTT.

This sequence joins TRBV11-2 and TRBJ2-1; D perhaps matches TRBD1 (7 bases). Germline-derived CDR1 and CDR2 are SGHAT and FQNNGV. V was shortened by 4 bases and J by 9 bases, with 22 bases between the two germline ends. The CDR3 has 16 amino acids. The CDR3 is CASSSVGQGGEIEQFF. In DNA form, the CDR3 reads TGTGCCAGCAGCTCCGTAGGGCAGGGGGGAGAGATTGAGCAGTTCTTC. The full variable domain, in which reference TRBV11-2 and TRBJ2-1 provide the parts outside the CDR3, is EAGVAQSPRYKIIEKRQSVAFWCNPISGHATLYWYQQILGQGPKLLIQFQNNGVVDDSQLPKDRFSAERLKGVDSTLKIQPAKLEDSAVYLCASSSVGQGGEIEQFFGPGTRLTVL.

V usage is TRBV6-1 and J usage is TRBJ2-7; 8 bases line up with TRBD1. This CDR3 contains 13 residues. The ends lost 5 bases at V and 4 bases at J; junction bases unmatched: 4. Per the germline V gene, CDR1 is MNHNS and CDR2 is SASEGT. CDR3 bases: TGTGCCAGCAGTAGGGGACAGGAATACGAGCAGTACTTC. As protein: CASSRGQEYEQYF.

This sequence joins TRBV6-6 and TRBJ1-4, with TRBD1 as a possible D gene (6 bases). Per the germline V gene, CDR1 is MNHNY and CDR2 is SVGAGI (reference sequence). The V end was cut by 7 bases, the J end by 5 bases, with 11 bases between. This CDR3 contains 13 residues. CDR3 protein: CASTGAGNEKLFF. DNA for the CDR3: TGTGCCAGCACAGGGGCAGGAAATGAAAAACTGTTTTTT.

The chain uses TRBV10-1 and TRBJ2-1; D is perhaps TRBD1 (5 bases). Looked up from germline, CDR1 is WNHNN and CDR2 is SYGVQD (reference sequence). Trimming took off 3 bases at V and 3 bases at J, with 6 bases between the two ends. This CDR3 comprises 13 residues. CDR3 sequence: CASSDRDYNEQFF. The CDR3 DNA is TGCGCCAGCAGTGACAGGGACTACAATGAGCAGTTCTTC.

The V call is TRBV29-1, the J call TRBJ1-2; 7 bases are a match to TRBD1. Trimming cost V 7 bases and J 2 bases; bases outside gene matches: 7. Germline CDR1 SQVTM, CDR2 ANQGSEA. The CDR3 is 13 residues long. This CDR3 reads CSAQTGKNYGYTF. In DNA form, the CDR3 reads TGCAGCGCTCAGACAGGGAAAAACTATGGCTACACCTTC.

In its sample, this clone was seen once. The chain links TRBV27 to TRBJ1-3, with TRBD1 as a possible D gene (6 bases). Per germline, CDR1 MNHEY and CDR2 SMNVEV (reference sequence). V lost 9 bases and J 4 bases, leaving 16 bases between the germline ends. The CDR3 runs to 14 residues. This chain's CDR3 is CASGPLGGGNTIYF. The CDR3 DNA follows: TGTGCCAGTGGCCCTCTGGGGGGCGGAAACACCATATATTTT.

The chain carries TRBV6-5 and TRBJ1-4; D is ambiguous. Trimming removed 6 bases at V and 8 bases at J, with 19 bases between. This CDR3 is 15 amino acids long. Germline CDR1 reads MNHEY; CDR2 reads SVGAGI. The CDR3 spells CASSDPPAVLEKLFF. In DNA form, the CDR3 reads TGTGCCAGCAGCGACCCTCCGGCGGTACTCGAAAAACTGTTTTTT.

This clone showed up just once. The chain uses TRBV2 and TRBJ2-3; 7 nucleotides agree with TRBD2. V lost 6 bases, J lost 3 bases, and 9 bases stayed unmatched. The CDR3 totals 15 residues. The germline V gene encodes CDR1 SNHLY and CDR2 FYNNEI. CDR3 in DNA: TGTGCCAGCAGAAGTTTCGGGGGGTTGACAGATACGCAGTATTTT. As protein: CASRSFGGLTDTQYF.

Only a few counts were recorded for this clone. The genes are TRBV7-3 and TRBJ1-1, with D tentatively TRBD1 (6 bases). V lost 6 bases to trimming and J lost 1 base, with 9 bases between them. The germline V gene has CDR1 SGHTA and CDR2 FQGTGA. The CDR3 is 13 residues long. CDR3 protein: CASSTDRNTEAFF. The CDR3 DNA is TGTGCCAGCAGTACGGACAGGAACACTGAAGCTTTCTTT.

The rearrangement links TRBV7-9 to TRBJ1-1; 12 nucleotides line up with TRBD1. There are 19 residues in the CDR3. V lost 3 bases and J lost 2; bases outside the gene matches: 13. In germline, CDR1 is SEHNR, CDR2 FQNEAQ (reference sequence). CDR3 sequence: CASSFGTGGLGDLNTEAFF. For the CDR3, the DNA is TGTGCCAGCAGCTTCGGGACAGGGGGCCTGGGGGACCTCAACACTGAAGCTTTCTTT.

The rearrangement joins TRBV5-1 to TRBJ2-7; 11 bases map to TRBD2. CDR3 length equals 17 residues. J gave up 1 base and V 0 bases, and 6 bases lay outside the gene matches. Germline V CDR1 and CDR2: SGHRS, YFSETQ. The CDR3 spells CASSLAGASGGSYEQYF. As DNA, the CDR3 is TGCGCCAGCAGCTTGGCCGGCGCTAGCGGGGGGTCCTACGAGCAGTACTTC.

The V and J genes are TRBV5-4 and TRBJ1-1; perhaps TRBD1 as D (5 bases). CDR3 length: 14 residues. Germline loops: CDR1 SGHNT, CDR2 YYREEE (reference sequence). The V gene lost 2 bases and the J gene lost 2 bases, with 10 bases spanning the gap. The CDR3 loop reads CASSFAGYNTEAFF. The DNA for the CDR3 is TGTGCCAGCAGCTTTGCAGGGTATAACACTGAAGCTTTCTTT.

This chain connects TRBV7-9 to TRBJ1-5; TRBD1 matches at 9 bases. The CDR3 spans 19 residues. The germline gives CDR1 SEHNR, CDR2 FQNEAQ (reference sequence). Trimming removed 5 bases from V and 3 bases from J; junction bases left unmatched: 17. CDR3 amino acids: CASSPGTGIGRIANQPQHF. The CDR3 DNA reads TGTGCCAGCAGCCCCGGGACAGGGATCGGGCGAATTGCCAATCAGCCCCAGCATTTT. Filled out from reference TRBV7-9 and TRBJ1-5, the complete variable domain reads DTGVSQNPRHKITKRGQNVTFRCDPISEHNRLYWYRQTLGQGPEFLTYFQNEAQLEKSRLLSDRFSAERPKGSFSTLEIQRTEQGDSAMYLCASSPGTGIGRIANQPQHFGDGTRLSIL.

The chain combines TRBV30 with TRBJ2-3; D is possibly TRBD2 (7 bases). From germline, CDR1 is GTSNPN and CDR2 SVGIG (reference sequence). This CDR3 region has 15 residues. V lost 0 bases, J lost 5 bases, and 15 bases lay in between. CDR3 sequence (DNA): TGTGCCTGGAGTGTAGGGGGGAGCGGGATAGATACGCAGTATTTT. Its protein is CAWSVGGSGIDTQYF.

This chain uses TRBV6-6 with TRBJ2-6; no definite D call. The CDR3 consists of 16 residues. The germline CDR1 and CDR2 sequences are MNHNY and SVGAGI (reference sequence). V shed 6 bases and J shed 4 bases, with 16 bases lying between them. DNA of the CDR3: TGTGCCAGCAGCCCTAACCCACTCCACGGGGCCAACGTCCTGACTTTC. Translating gives CASSPNPLHGANVLTF.

The J gene is TRBJ1-1, the V gene TRBV9; unclear D gene. V lost 8 bases, J lost 1 base, and 12 bases lay in between. This CDR3 has 13 amino acids. The germline gives CDR1 SGDLS, CDR2 YYNGEE. CDR3 amino acids: CARFRGENTEAFF. DNA of the CDR3: TGTGCCAGATTCCGGGGAGAGAACACTGAAGCTTTCTTT.